This TCR beta chain was identified in a study of blood T cell repertoires in COVID-19. Study-wide context: Some COVID-19 samples were acute and others convalescent; all came from the United States, Italy and Spain. PBMCs, B-cell-depleted T cells, or T cells were the source of the cDNA or gDNA that made up the material.

The ends were cut back, 2 bases at V and 0 bases at J, with 9 bases in the middle. Germline V CDR1 and CDR2: SSHAT, FNYEAQ (reference sequence). The CDR3 has 15 amino acids. Authors' data handling: Quantification of nucleated cells was approximated via reference gene primer amplification. The protocol was immunoSEQ multiplex PCR, while the TCRdb copy is restricted to in-frame clones and leaves out a portion. D and trimming come from the DNA, and the V and J calls and clone size come from that table. Of about 55,000 clones listed, 70% to 90% are singletons. The receptor was derived from a human donor in a cohort sampled during active COVID-19. The sample consisted of peripheral blood. This chain uses TRBV7-7 with TRBJ2-3, with D possibly being TRBD1 (5 bases). This CDR3 is CASSLQGVSTDTQYF. The CDR3 DNA sequence: TGTGCCAGCAGCTTACAAGGGGTTAGCACAGATACGCAGTATTTT. Based on the CDR3 plus reference TRBV7-7 and TRBJ2-3, the full variable domain is GAGVSQSPRYKVTKRGQDVTLRCDPISSHATLYWYQQALGQGPEFLTYFNYEAQPDKSGLPSDRFSAERPEGSISTLTIQRTEQRDSAMYRCASSLQGVSTDTQYFGPGTRLTVL.